The text below deals with one TCR beta chain. The record originates from a study of shared clonotypes between healthy human individuals. Sequencing used immunoSEQ multiplex PCR; TCRdb keeps in-frame clones, though not all of them. The sample contains under 2.5 million clones, 85% to 95% of which appear only once. Germline CDR1 MGHDK, CDR2 SYGVNS. Trimming shortened V by 6 bases and J by 0 bases, and 14 bases separated the two germline ends. CDR3 length: 16 amino acids. The genes are TRBV25-1 and TRBJ2-2, with D unclear. The receptor comes from a man younger than 35 in good health. Some clones in this sample may be carry-over from other donors' samples. The source material was naive CD4+ T cells from PBMCs. Subset: CD45RA+ positively selected. The CDR3 protein is CASSPLLPANTGELFF. In nucleotides, the CDR3 is TGTGCCAGCAGCCCTCTCTTACCCGCGAACACCGGGGAGCTGTTTTTT.